This T cell receptor (beta chain) was recorded in a study of shared clonotypes between healthy human individuals. Regarding the study as a whole: The researchers took only blood, and tissue repertoires probably look different. Among donors, sharing of clonotypes was expected to be affected by sequencing depth. Non-shared clonotypes displayed generation probabilities falling below those of clonotypes present in all four donors. It was observed that about 5% of naive CD4 clonotypes were shared across several donors.

In the case of this clone: Its antigen remains unknown.

Method: immunoSEQ multiplex PCR; TCRdb's copy keeps in-frame clones and lacks some. This sample carries about 2 million clones, roughly 94% of them seen once, and the ten largest clones take approximately 1.2%. Positively selected for CCR7, the CD45RO-negative cells used as naive CD8 cells excluded terminally differentiated effector memory CD45RA+ cells. This TCR was sampled from a man aged 18 to 30 in good health. The specimen was naive CD8+ T cells sorted from blood.

In DNA form, the CDR3 reads TGTGCCAGCAGCCCGGAGGGGGAGCACACTGAAGCTTTCTTT. Amino acid sequence: CASSPEGEHTEAFF. The V and J genes are TRBV4-2 and TRBJ1-1, with D perhaps matching TRBD1 (6 bases). The CDR3 is made up of 14 amino acids. Trimming shortened V by 4 bases and J by 3 bases, and 12 bases separated the two germline ends. Germline lookup yields CDR1 LGHNA and CDR2 YNFKEQ.